The 31 T cell receptor beta chains below come from one sample, sequenced in a study of blood T cell repertoires in COVID-19. Method: immunoSEQ multiplex PCR; TCRdb's copy keeps in-frame clones and lacks some. This repertoire shows 120,000 to 150,000 clones, 80% to 90% found once; its top ten account for 13%. Source material: peripheral blood. Receptor source: a man aged 18 to 30 with COVID-19, enrolled during active disease.

This clone has at least ten counts. The rearrangement joins TRBV19 to TRBJ1-5, with D possibly matching TRBD1 (5 bases). Trimming cost V 1 base and J 2 bases, with 9 bases left between them. CDR3 length: 15 amino acids. Germline V gene data show CDR1 as LNHDA and CDR2 as SQIVND (reference sequence). DNA for the CDR3: TGTGCCAGTAGTATAGTCAGGGTTGGCAATCAGCCCCAGCATTTT. This translates into CASSIVRVGNQPQHF.

J is TRBJ2-5 and V is TRBV3-1 (or the pseudogene TRBV3-2); 12 nucleotides match TRBD2. J gave up 2 bases and V 6 bases, and 7 bases lay outside the gene matches. This CDR3 comprises 16 residues. Germline lookup yields CDR1 LGHDT and CDR2 YNNKEL (reference sequence). The CDR3 protein is CASSTRTSGKQETQYF. The DNA of the CDR3 is TGTGCCAGCAGTACCAGGACTAGCGGGAAACAAGAGACCCAGTACTTC.

This sequence joins TRBV30 and TRBJ2-5; a weak D match, TRBD1 (5 bases). From germline, CDR1 is GTSNPN and CDR2 SVGIG (reference sequence). The CDR3 contains 16 residues. V shed 2 bases and J shed 2 bases, with 18 bases lying between them. The CDR3 DNA follows: TGTGCCTGGAGTCCCCTTAGGGGCGCGGTTCAAGAGACCCAGTACTTC. Translated: CAWSPLRGAVQETQYF.

This chain links TRBV6-2 or TRBV6-3 with TRBJ2-5, with TRBD1 matching over 8 bases. The CDR3 length is 15 residues. V was clipped by 0 bases and J by 2 bases; unmatched bases: 2. CDR1 and CDR2 from the germline V gene are MNHEY and SVGEGT. CDR3 loop: CASSYSTGEQETQYF. In DNA, the CDR3 is TGTGCCAGCAGTTACTCGACAGGGGAACAAGAGACCCAGTACTTC.

The chain is built from TRBV7-3 and TRBJ2-3; a weak D match, TRBD2 (6 bases). Germline values: CDR1 SGHTA, CDR2 FQGTGA. The CDR3 runs 15 residues. Trimming removed 0 bases from V and 5 bases from J, with 12 bases in between. The CDR3 nucleotides are TGTGCCAGCAGCTTAACCGGAGGGAGTGGAGATACGCAGTATTTT. Translating gives CASSLTGGSGDTQYF.

V is TRBV28 and J is TRBJ2-7, with 7 bases identical to TRBD1. The CDR3 extends over 14 amino acids. Losses at the gene ends were 3 bases for V and 6 bases for J; bases not matched to a gene: 8. CDR1 MDHEN and CDR2 SYDVKM come from the germline V gene. CDR3 sequence (DNA): TGTGCCAGCAGTTTGGGACAGCGTGGGTTCGAGCAGTACTTC. It specifies CASSLGQRGFEQYF. The variable domain in full, with the rest retrieved from reference TRBV28 and TRBJ2-7, is DVKVTQSSRYLVKRTGEKVFLECVQDMDHENMFWYRQDPGLGLRLIYFSYDVKMKEKGDIPEGYSVSREKKERFSLILESASTNQTSMYLCASSLGQRGFEQYFGPGTRLTVT.

The rearrangement links TRBV4-1 to TRBJ2-7; 11 nucleotides align to TRBD2. The CDR3 is 15 residues long. The V gene end was trimmed by 2 bases and the J gene end by 4 bases; junction bases not matched to a gene: 4. Germline CDR1 and CDR2: MGHRA and YSYEKL. For the CDR3, the DNA is TGCGCCAGCAGCCAACTAGCGGGAGGAGTATACGAGCAGTACTTC. It specifies CASSQLAGGVYEQYF.

The CDR3, as DNA: TGTGCCAGCAGCTTACTTGGTCTGGGGTGGGGGACAAACACTGAAGCTTTCTTT. It translates to CASSLLGLGWGTNTEAFF. The chain links TRBV7-9 to TRBJ1-1; maybe TRBD1 (6 bases). V dropped 2 bases and J dropped 2 bases, with 21 bases sitting between them. Per germline, CDR1 SEHNR and CDR2 FQNEAQ (reference sequence). The CDR3 has 18 amino acids. The complete variable domain, with remaining parts taken from reference TRBV7-9 and TRBJ1-1, reads DTGVSQNPRHKITKRGQNVTFRCDPISEHNRLYWYRQTLGQGPEFLTYFQNEAQLEKSRLLSDRFSAERPKGSFSTLEIQRTEQGDSAMYLCASSLLGLGWGTNTEAFFGQGTRLTVV.

The chain combines TRBV9 with TRBJ2-3; D unresolved. Trimming shortened V by 4 bases and J by 6 bases, and 15 bases separated the two germline ends. The CDR3 runs to 14 residues. The germline V gene has CDR1 SGDLS and CDR2 YYNGEE. This chain's CDR3 is CASSPRLTRDTQYF. The CDR3 coding sequence is TGTGCCAGCAGCCCTCGTCTAACGCGCGATACGCAGTATTTT.

The CDR3 is CAASNSGRGTDTQYF. The CDR3 bases are TGTGCCGCCTCTAATAGCGGGAGAGGCACAGATACGCAGTATTTT. The genes are TRBV28 and TRBJ2-3; TRBD2 agrees at 9 bases. This CDR3 is built from 15 residues. In germline, CDR1 is MDHEN, CDR2 SYDVKM. Trimming at V came to 11 bases and at J to 1 base, leaving 10 bases not matched to a gene.

The V gene is TRBV7-2, the J gene TRBJ1-3; D is ambiguous. Trimming shortened V by 0 bases and J by 3 bases, and 9 bases separated the two germline ends. The CDR3 sequence is 15 residues long. Germline V gene lookup returns CDR1 SGHTA and CDR2 FQGNSA. CDR3 sequence reads: CASSLAAGSGNTIYF. CDR3 sequence (DNA): TGTGCCAGCAGCTTAGCGGCGGGGAGTGGAAACACCATATATTTT.

This chain connects TRBV28 to TRBJ1-2; possible D gene TRBD1, 5 bases. Trimming stripped 6 bases from V and 4 bases from J, with 9 bases between. The CDR3 totals 12 residues. Germline values: CDR1 MDHEN, CDR2 SYDVKM. The CDR3 protein is CASSGTAYGYTF. CDR3 DNA sequence: TGTGCCAGCAGCGGGACTGCCTATGGCTACACCTTC.

The rearrangement links TRBV6-5 to TRBJ2-1; D is possibly TRBD1 (6 bases). Per germline, CDR1 MNHEY and CDR2 SVGAGI. The CDR3 is 16 residues long. Trimming removed 0 bases at V and 3 bases at J, with 12 bases between. CDR3 residues: CASSYSTGEHYNEQFF. The CDR3 DNA reads as TGTGCCAGCAGTTACTCGACAGGCGAACACTACAATGAGCAGTTCTTC.

This rearrangement joins TRBV2 to TRBJ2-5; TRBD1 matches 10 bases. Germline V lookup: CDR1 SNHLY, CDR2 FYNNEI. The CDR3 has 16 amino acids. The V and J ends lost 4 bases and 3 bases, in that order; junction bases with no gene match: 8. The CDR3 DNA sequence: TGTGCCAGCAGTGGAAGGCGGGACAGGGGAAAAGAGACCCAGTACTTC. Translated: CASSGRRDRGKETQYF.

This chain links TRBV9 with TRBJ2-1; D call uncertain. The V end lost 3 bases, the J end lost 8 bases, and 21 bases lay between the germline ends. This CDR3 region has 16 residues. From germline, CDR1 is SGDLS and CDR2 YYNGEE. The CDR3 region has the DNA TGTGCCAGCAGCGAGGCCGCGGAGTTTGTTTTCGATGAGCAGTTCTTC. Protein: CASSEAAEFVFDEQFF.

The chain has TRBV11-1 and TRBJ2-7; possibly TRBD1 for D (6 bases). Germline-derived CDR1 and CDR2 are SGHAT and FQDESV (reference sequence). Trimming took 5 bases from V and 2 from J, leaving 10 bases between them. CDR3 length: 13 residues. In DNA, the CDR3 is TGTGCCAGCAGCCAGGACAGAGCCTACGAGCAGTACTTC. This codes for CASSQDRAYEQYF.

Comment on this clone: The junction does not match germline at one end; this may be a read error. The V call is TRBV5-1, the J call TRBJ1-4, with TRBD1 as a possible D gene (5 bases). The V gene's germline CDR1 is SGHRS and CDR2 YFSETQ. The CDR3 contains 15 residues. The CDR3 is CASSAGSGTGEKLLF. CDR3 sequence (DNA): TGCGCCAGCAGCGCAGGATCCGGGACGGGGGAAAAACTGCTTTTT.

This chain joins TRBV7-9 and TRBJ2-7, with a tentative D call TRBD1 (5 bases). Germline CDR1 SEHNR, CDR2 FQNEAQ (reference sequence). Trimming left V 3 bases short and J 2 bases short, with 11 bases between. The CDR3 sequence is 14 residues long. The CDR3 is CASSFDSVAYEQYF. The CDR3 DNA follows: TGTGCCAGCAGCTTCGACAGTGTCGCCTACGAGCAGTACTTC. The whole variable domain, remainder taken from reference TRBV7-9 and TRBJ2-7, is DTGVSQNPRHKITKRGQNVTFRCDPISEHNRLYWYRQTLGQGPEFLTYFQNEAQLEKSRLLSDRFSAERPKGSFSTLEIQRTEQGDSAMYLCASSFDSVAYEQYFGPGTRLTVT.

Regarding this clone: Its ends do not fully match the called genes, so a read error is possible. The chain uses TRBV7-7 and TRBJ2-7; weak D call: TRBD1 (6 bases). This CDR3 is built from 14 residues. Germline V gene data show CDR1 as SSHAT and CDR2 as FNYEAQ (reference sequence). CDR3 DNA: TGTGCTAGCAGCCTAAGGGGCAGGGGCGACGAGCAGTACTTC. Amino acid sequence: CASSLRGRGDEQYF.

V gene TRBV4-1 combines with J gene TRBJ2-3, with 7 positions matching TRBD2. Germline CDR1 and CDR2: MGHRA and YSYEKL. The CDR3 sequence is 13 residues long. The CDR3: CATGLGGTDTQYF. The CDR3 DNA follows: TGCGCAACTGGACTAGGAGGCACAGATACGCAGTATTTT.

V is TRBV28 and J is TRBJ2-2; unclear D gene. V was trimmed by 10 bases and J by 4 bases, leaving 25 bases between them. The germline gives CDR1 MDHEN, CDR2 SYDVKM. The CDR3 loop spans 17 amino acids. CDR3 sequence reads: CATEEGTRFDSTGELFF. The CDR3, as DNA: TGTGCCACAGAGGAAGGCACGAGATTTGATAGCACCGGGGAGCTGTTTTTT.

The CDR3 DNA sequence: TGTGCCAGTAGTATAGCGGGAGGGGCCAATGAGCAGTTCTTC. It translates to CASSIAGGANEQFF. J is TRBJ2-1 and V is TRBV19, with 8 bases fitting TRBD2. The CDR3 has 14 amino acids. The trim removed 1 base at V and 6 bases at J, leaving 2 bases unmatched. Germline V CDR1 and CDR2: LNHDA, SQIVND (reference sequence).

The rearrangement uses TRBV19 and TRBJ2-1; TRBD2 agrees at 8 bases. The junction had 10 bases not matched to a gene; V was cut back by 5 bases and J by 10 bases. From germline, CDR1 is LNHDA and CDR2 SQIVND (reference sequence). CDR3 length: 14 residues. The CDR3 DNA sequence: TGTGCCAGTAGTCCACGGACTAGCCCCCGCGAGCAGTTCTTC. Its protein product is CASSPRTSPREQFF.

To note about this clone: One junction end does not reproduce the germline sequence, and a read error may be involved. The chain combines TRBV28 with TRBJ1-4, with D tentatively TRBD1 (5 bases). The CDR3 is 16 amino acids. Germline CDR1 is MDHEN and CDR2 is SYDVKM. For the CDR3, the DNA is TGTGCCAGCAGTTTCCCTAAAGGGGTGGCTAATGAAAAACTGCTTTTT. The encoded protein is CASSFPKGVANEKLLF.

The count of this clone is one. The chain carries TRBV27 and TRBJ2-1, with 12 nucleotides matching TRBD2. V lost 3 bases, J lost 0 bases, and 15 bases stayed unmatched. Germline CDR1 and CDR2: MNHEY and SMNVEV (reference sequence). The CDR3 spans 21 residues. In nucleotides, the CDR3 is TGTGCCAGCAGTTTGAAGGGTGTAGGACTAGCGGGGACCAGCTCCTACAATGAGCAGTTCTTC. This gives the protein CASSLKGVGLAGTSSYNEQFF.

The J gene is TRBJ2-1, the V gene TRBV28, with D possibly TRBD1 on 8 matching bases. The CDR3 is 15 residues long. The germline V gene encodes CDR1 MDHEN and CDR2 SYDVKM. The ends were cut back, 6 bases at V and 3 bases at J, with 15 bases in the middle. CDR3 protein: CASRYTGGDYNEQFF. For the CDR3, the DNA is TGTGCCAGCAGATATACAGGGGGGGACTACAATGAGCAGTTCTTC.

The chain carries TRBV5-6 and TRBJ2-7; TRBD2 matches 10 bases. V trimming: 7 bases; J trimming: 4 bases; junction bases outside the gene matches: 8. This CDR3 is 14 amino acids long. Per the germline V gene, CDR1 is SGHDT and CDR2 is YYEEEE. The DNA of the CDR3 is TGTGCCAGCTCAGCGGGGGGGCTAACTTACGAGCAGTACTTC. Protein product: CASSAGGLTYEQYF.

The chain recombines TRBV2 with TRBJ1-1; D ambiguous. The CDR3 is 13 amino acids. Germline V gene sequence: CDR1 SNHLY, CDR2 FYNNEI. The V and J ends lost 7 bases and 0 bases respectively, with 9 bases between them. The chain's CDR3 is CASKTEMNTEAFF. For the CDR3, the DNA is TGTGCCAGCAAAACGGAGATGAACACTGAAGCTTTCTTT.

This clone occurred once. At one of its ends the junction is not consistent with the germline gene, which may arise from a read error. V usage is TRBV19 and J usage is TRBJ1-4; 10 bases are shared with TRBD1. Per germline, CDR1 LNHDA and CDR2 SQIVND (reference sequence). CDR3 size: 16 residues. The DNA for the CDR3 is TGTGCCAGTTCCCCCGGGACAGGGGCAACTAATGAAAAACTGCTTTTT. Residues: CASSPGTGATNEKLLF.

The CDR3 region has the DNA TGTGCCAGCAGCGCCCGTAGGGCTAGCGGGAGCGATGAGCAGTTCTTC. Translating gives CASSARRASGSDEQFF. The chain is built from TRBV11-2 and TRBJ2-1; 10 bases align to TRBD2. Germline V gene lookup returns CDR1 SGHAT and CDR2 FQNNGV. This CDR3 is built from 16 residues. V trimming: 5 bases; J trimming: 8 bases; junction bases outside the gene matches: 12.

The gene calls are TRBV19 and TRBJ2-7; 9 positions match TRBD1. The germline gives CDR1 LNHDA, CDR2 SQIVND (reference sequence). The CDR3 covers 12 residues. V was pared by 6 bases and J by 6 bases, with 3 bases of the junction left unmatched. CDR3 in DNA: TGTGCCAGTAGACAGGGGGCGGGCGAGCAGTACTTC. Amino acid sequence: CASRQGAGEQYF.